The 23 T cell receptor beta chains presented below share a single source sample, sequenced in a study of identical twins (dated by TCRdb to 2015 to 2016). Library preparation used 5' RACE. Sequencing relied on an Illumina HiSeq 2000. The raw public reads went through TCRdb reprocessing: fastp at Q25, MiXCR clone calling, in-frame beta chains kept. Each entry is one CDR3 protein sequence, shown with its most common DNA and genes. The sample includes roughly 260,000 distinct CDR3 sequences, with more than 12% observed a single time. The ten biggest clones cover around 9.5% of the sample. The source material was memory (CD45RO+) T cells sorted from blood. The cell subset or site label, read with the paper, signifies: CD45RO+ enriched T cells. The receptors shown here come from a woman in her late teens or twenties in good health.

This chain joins TRBV11-2 and TRBJ1-5; D is ambiguous. Per the germline V gene, CDR1 is SGHAT and CDR2 is FQNNGV. The CDR3 length is 15 residues. V was trimmed by 2 bases and J by 1 base, leaving 9 bases between them. CDR3 coding DNA: TGTGCCAGCAGCTTATCAGGTGACAGCAATCAGCCCCAGCATTTT. Translated: CASSLSGDSNQPQHF.

The chain is built from TRBV3-1 and TRBJ1-1, with D uncertain. The V and J ends lost 0 bases and 11 bases respectively, with 10 bases between them. This CDR3 spans 12 amino acids. Germline CDR1 and CDR2: LGHDT and YNNKEL (reference sequence). CDR3 bases: TGTGCCAGCAGCCAAGAGGGTCGGCGGGCTTTCTTT. This encodes CASSQEGRRAFF.

The chain is built from TRBV7-8 and TRBJ1-1; a possible D gene is TRBD1 (5 bases). The CDR3 length is 15 residues. From germline, CDR1 is SGHVS and CDR2 FQNEAQ. V was shortened by 1 base and J by 0 bases, with 9 bases between the two germline ends. The chain's CDR3 is CASSLGGPVNTEAFF. The CDR3 DNA reads as TGTGCCAGCAGCTTAGGGGGACCGGTGAACACTGAAGCTTTCTTT.

As to this clonotype: Possible read error: a much larger clone is one base away. CDR3 in amino acids: CASSLGRDSGQETQYF. CDR3 sequence (DNA): TGTGCCAGCAGCTTAGGTCGGGACAGTGGGCAAGAGACCCAGTACTTC. The chain carries TRBV7-8 and TRBJ2-5, with TRBD1 matching over 7 bases. CDR1 is SGHVS and CDR2 is FQNEAQ in the germline V gene. The V segment lost 1 base and the J segment 2 bases; nucleotides outside the gene matches: 7. The CDR3 sequence is 16 residues long.

This clonotype was recorded a few times. This rearrangement joins TRBV20-1 to TRBJ2-3; 8 bases are a match to TRBD1. After removal of 3 bases from V and 3 bases from J, the junction contained 11 bases not matched to a gene. The CDR3 runs to 16 residues. Germline V gene data show CDR1 as DFQATT and CDR2 as SNEGSKA (reference sequence). In nucleotides, the CDR3 is TGCAGTGCTAGTAGGTCCGACAGGGGAACGACAGATACGCAGTATTTT. Protein: CSASRSDRGTTDTQYF.

This rearrangement joins TRBV9 to TRBJ2-3; TRBD2 matches 7 bases. V trimming: 0 bases; J trimming: 6 bases; junction bases outside the gene matches: 10. In germline, CDR1 is SGDLS, CDR2 YYNGEE. The CDR3 is 16 amino acids. CDR3 loop: CASSVGPATSRDTQYF. CDR3 bases: TGTGCCAGCAGCGTAGGACCCGCGACTAGCCGCGATACGCAGTATTTT.

This chain uses TRBV3-1 with TRBJ2-3; a weak D match, TRBD2 (6 bases). The CDR3 sequence is 16 residues long. The germline CDR1 and CDR2 sequences are LGHDT and YNNKEL (reference sequence). Trimming shortened V by 2 bases and J by 4 bases, and 16 bases separated the two germline ends. CDR3 DNA: TGTGCCAGCAGCCAAAACTTGGGGCGGGGCTCAGATACGCAGTATTTT. Translation: CASSQNLGRGSDTQYF.

The rearrangement joins TRBV12-3 or TRBV12-4 to TRBJ2-2; D is perhaps TRBD2 (6 bases). This CDR3 comprises 15 residues. V shed 1 base and J shed 7 bases, with 13 bases lying between them. The CDR3 reads CASSLGRRGSGELFF. The CDR3 region has the DNA TGTGCCAGCAGTTTAGGAAGGAGGGGCAGCGGGGAGCTGTTTTTT.

The chain joins TRBV4-2 to TRBJ2-5, with 9 bases identical to TRBD2. J gave up 2 bases and V 5 bases, and 3 bases lay outside the gene matches. This CDR3 has 14 amino acids. The V gene's germline CDR1 is LGHNA and CDR2 YNFKEQ. The CDR3 DNA sequence: TGTGCCAGCAGCAAAGCGGGAGGACAAGAGACCCAGTACTTC. It specifies CASSKAGGQETQYF.

This clonotype was recorded a few times. The J gene is TRBJ2-3, the V gene TRBV3-1; D is undetermined. Germline V CDR1 and CDR2: LGHDT, YNNKEL (reference sequence). Trimming removed 2 bases from V and 1 base from J, with 7 bases in between. This CDR3 contains 14 residues. This chain's CDR3 is CASSQQVRTDTQYF. The CDR3 DNA sequence: TGTGCCAGCAGCCAACAGGTCCGCACAGATACGCAGTATTTT.

This clonotype was recorded at least ten times. V gene TRBV4-3 combines with J gene TRBJ2-5; no clear D gene. V was clipped by 5 bases and J by 1 base, with 8 bases between them. CDR3 length equals 13 residues. Germline CDR1 and CDR2: LGHNA and YSLEER. The CDR3 protein is CASSSRPQETQYF. CDR3 nucleotide sequence: TGCGCCAGCAGCTCTCGTCCCCAAGAGACCCAGTACTTC.

This chain joins TRBV2 and TRBJ1-4; the D is unclear. The CDR3 extends over 20 amino acids. V lost 2 bases and J lost 8, with 30 bases in between. Germline values: CDR1 SNHLY, CDR2 FYNNEI. CDR3 nucleotides: TGTGCCAGCAGTGAAAGGGTTGGGCTGAGAATCGGCCTCGGGTACGAAAAACTGTTTTTT. Protein product: CASSERVGLRIGLGYEKLFF.

J is TRBJ1-1 and V is TRBV20-1, with D possibly matching TRBD1 (5 bases). Trimming left V 5 bases short and J 3 bases short, with 13 bases between. Germline CDR1 is DFQATT and CDR2 is SNEGSKA (reference sequence). The CDR3 contains 13 residues. CDR3 sequence reads: CSAAGVGDTEAFF. DNA of the CDR3: TGCAGTGCTGCGGGGGTTGGGGACACTGAAGCTTTCTTT.

This clonotype was detected ten times or more. V gene TRBV7-6 combines with J gene TRBJ1-6; D is unclear. From germline, CDR1 is SGHVS and CDR2 FNYEAQ. This CDR3 contains 14 residues. Trimming removed 8 bases from V and 5 bases from J, with 13 bases in between. CDR3 nucleotide sequence: TGTGCCAGCGGAAGGGTCGGGGATAATTCACCCCTCCACTTT. Translation gives CASGRVGDNSPLHF.

The rearrangement uses TRBV19 and TRBJ2-3; TRBD2 agrees at 9 bases. CDR1 and CDR2 from the germline V gene are LNHDA and SQIVND (reference sequence). The CDR3 extends over 16 amino acids. V dropped 4 bases and J dropped 4; count of bases not matched to a gene: 9. The CDR3 coding sequence is TGTGCCAGTAGTACGTATAGCGGGAGATCTTCAGATACGCAGTATTTT. It codes for CASSTYSGRSSDTQYF.

The chain is built from TRBV5-5 and TRBJ1-6; tentative D call: TRBD1 (6 bases). The CDR3 spans 15 residues. V lost 4 bases to trimming and J lost 6 bases, with 14 bases between them. From germline, CDR1 is SGHKS and CDR2 YYEKEE (reference sequence). CDR3 sequence reads: CASSLSQGPNSPLHF. As DNA, the CDR3 is TGTGCCAGCAGCCTTTCACAGGGTCCTAATTCACCCCTCCACTTT.

This clonotype came up a few times. V is TRBV7-6 and J is TRBJ2-3; D unresolved. Trimming took 3 bases from V and 5 from J, leaving 12 bases between them. The germline V gene has CDR1 SGHVS and CDR2 FNYEAQ. CDR3 length: 14 amino acids. The CDR3 loop is CASSFSPAVDTQYF. CDR3 bases: TGTGCCAGCAGCTTCTCCCCGGCCGTAGATACGCAGTATTTT.

In its sample, this clonotype was seen many times. V usage is TRBV15 and J usage is TRBJ1-6; maybe TRBD1 (5 bases). This CDR3 region has 13 residues. Germline-derived CDR1 and CDR2 are LNHNV and YYDKDF (reference sequence). V shed 8 bases and J shed 10 bases, with 15 bases lying between them. The CDR3 region has the DNA TGTGCCACCCGGGGCAGGTTGGACTCACCCCTCCACTTT. As protein: CATRGRLDSPLHF.

This clonotype was seen only a few times. This chain joins TRBV19 and TRBJ2-1; 13 bases align to TRBD2. Germline lookup yields CDR1 LNHDA and CDR2 SQIVND (reference sequence). The CDR3 length is 15 residues. J gave up 11 bases and V 0 bases, and 4 bases lay outside the gene matches. The CDR3 here is CASSIEGLAGEKQFF. CDR3 DNA: TGTGCCAGTAGTATAGAAGGACTAGCGGGGGAAAAGCAGTTCTTC.

This clonotype appeared many times. The chain carries TRBV29-1 and TRBJ2-1, with 14 nucleotides matching TRBD2. V trimming: 6 bases; J trimming: 9 bases; junction bases outside the gene matches: 10. The germline gives CDR1 SQVTM, CDR2 ANQGSEA. The CDR3 loop spans 15 amino acids. For the CDR3, the DNA is TGCAGCGTGACCCCTCCGGGACTAGCGGGAGCTGAGCAGTTCTTC. It translates to CSVTPPGLAGAEQFF.

The chain couples TRBV20-1 to TRBJ2-1; D uncertain. Trimming stripped 3 bases from V and 6 bases from J, with 9 bases between. Germline values: CDR1 DFQATT, CDR2 SNEGSKA (reference sequence). The CDR3 runs to 12 residues. CDR3: CSASRQANEQFF. CDR3 coding DNA: TGCAGTGCTAGTCGACAAGCCAATGAGCAGTTCTTC.

This chain connects TRBV2 to TRBJ1-5; possibly TRBD1 for D (5 bases). The CDR3 is 15 residues long. V lost 7 bases to trimming and J lost 3 bases, with 16 bases between them. Germline lookup yields CDR1 SNHLY and CDR2 FYNNEI. CDR3 nucleotide sequence: TGTGCCAGCAACGGGGACTCCCGTCTCAATCAGCCCCAGCATTTT. Its protein product is CASNGDSRLNQPQHF. The full variable domain, in which reference TRBV2 and TRBJ1-5 provide the parts outside the CDR3, is EPEVTQTPSHQVTQMGQEVILRCVPISNHLYFYWYRQILGQKVEFLVSFYNNEISEKSEIFDDQFSVERPDGSNFTLKIRSTKLEDSAMYFCASNGDSRLNQPQHFGDGTRLSIL.

This clonotype was recorded a few times. The V call is TRBV5-1, the J call TRBJ2-1; 8 nucleotides agree with TRBD1. J lost 5 bases, V lost 4 bases, and 5 bases had no gene match. The V gene's germline CDR1 is SGHRS and CDR2 YFSETQ. There are 14 residues in the CDR3. The CDR3 nucleotides read TGCGCCAGCAGCCGGGACAGGCCCAACAATGAGCAGTTCTTC. This codes for CASSRDRPNNEQFF.